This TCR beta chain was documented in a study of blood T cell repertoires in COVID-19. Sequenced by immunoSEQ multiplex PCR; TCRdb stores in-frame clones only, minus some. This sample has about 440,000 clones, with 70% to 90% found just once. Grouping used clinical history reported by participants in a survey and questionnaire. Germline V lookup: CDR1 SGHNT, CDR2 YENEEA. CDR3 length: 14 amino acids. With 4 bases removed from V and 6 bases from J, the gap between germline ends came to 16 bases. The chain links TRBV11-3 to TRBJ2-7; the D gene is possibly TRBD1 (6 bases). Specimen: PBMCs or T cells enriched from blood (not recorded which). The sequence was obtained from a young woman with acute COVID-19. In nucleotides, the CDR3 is TGTGCCAGCAGCTCTAGACAGGATCCCTTCGAGCAGTACTTC. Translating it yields CASSSRQDPFEQYF.